This TCR beta chain appears in the sequencing data of a study of blood T cells in healthy people across ages. General study findings and limits: Changes in expanded clonotypes were possibly confounded, as the CMV status of donors was unknown. Comparison with aged donors showed that long-lived donors had more naive CD4+ cells and higher diversity. In older individuals, TCR beta diversity per million T cells was lower, falling roughly linearly with age.

Through a sample-barcoded 5' primer and a J-beta primer mix, a second PCR was run for about 6 to 11 cycles. A minimum of 2.5 million CDR3-containing paired-end reads was obtained for each sample. One entry per CDR3 protein results from TCRdb running MiXCR on the 5' RACE reads. The table records around 2 million distinct CDR3 sequences, more than 35% of them present only once. To note about this clonotype: The target antigen is unknown.

J was trimmed by 1 base and V by 5 bases; bases with no gene match: 5. Germline CDR1 reads DFQATT; CDR2 reads SNEGSKA (reference sequence). The CDR3 extends over 15 amino acids. J is TRBJ2-5 and V is TRBV20-1; TRBD2 agrees at 12 bases. Input material: blood. This receptor was taken from a human donor in good health. DNA of the CDR3: TGCAGTGCTCGATGGACTAGCGGGGCCCAAGAGACCCAGTACTTC. This encodes CSARWTSGAQETQYF.